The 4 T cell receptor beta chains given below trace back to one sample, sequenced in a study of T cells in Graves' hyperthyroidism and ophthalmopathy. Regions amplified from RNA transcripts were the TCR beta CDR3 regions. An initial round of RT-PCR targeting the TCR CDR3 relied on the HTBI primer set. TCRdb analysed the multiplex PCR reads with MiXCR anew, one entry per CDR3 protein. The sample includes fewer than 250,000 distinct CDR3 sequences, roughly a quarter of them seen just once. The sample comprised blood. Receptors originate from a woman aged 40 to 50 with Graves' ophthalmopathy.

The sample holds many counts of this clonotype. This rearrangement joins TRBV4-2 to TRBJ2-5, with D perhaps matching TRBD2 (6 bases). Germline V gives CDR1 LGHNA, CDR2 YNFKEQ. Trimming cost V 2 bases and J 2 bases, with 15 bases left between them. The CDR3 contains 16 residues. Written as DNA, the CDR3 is TGTGCCAGCAGCCAACGGTCGGGGGACGGTCAAGAGACCCAGTACTTC. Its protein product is CASSQRSGDGQETQYF.

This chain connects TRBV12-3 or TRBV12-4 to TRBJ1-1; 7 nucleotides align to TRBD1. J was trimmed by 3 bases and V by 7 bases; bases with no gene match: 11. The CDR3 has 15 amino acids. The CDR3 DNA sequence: TGTGCCAGCACCCCCTCCGGGACAGATTACACTGAAGCTTTCTTT. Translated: CASTPSGTDYTEAFF.

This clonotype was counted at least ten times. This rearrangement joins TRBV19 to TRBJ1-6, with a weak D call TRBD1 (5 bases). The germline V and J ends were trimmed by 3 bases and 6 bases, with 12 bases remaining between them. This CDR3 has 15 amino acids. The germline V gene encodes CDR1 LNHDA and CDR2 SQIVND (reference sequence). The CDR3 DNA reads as TGTGCCAGTAGTATTAAACAGGCGACTAATTCACCCCTCCACTTT. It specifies CASSIKQATNSPLHF. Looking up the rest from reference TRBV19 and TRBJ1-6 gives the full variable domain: DGGITQSPKYLFRKEGQNVTLSCEQNLNHDAMYWYRQDPGQGLRLIYYSQIVNDFQKGDIAEGYSVSREKKESFPLTVTSAQKNPTAFYLCASSIKQATNSPLHFGNGTRLTVT.

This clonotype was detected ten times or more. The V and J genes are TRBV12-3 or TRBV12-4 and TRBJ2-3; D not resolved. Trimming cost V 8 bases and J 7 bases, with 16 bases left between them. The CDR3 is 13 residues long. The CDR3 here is CASVPSQQNTQYF. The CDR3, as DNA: TGTGCCAGCGTCCCTAGTCAACAGAATACGCAGTATTTT.